These 27 T cell receptor beta chains were all obtained from the same sample, sequenced in a study of T-cell reconstitution after alpha-beta-depleted transplantation in children. Unique molecular identifiers were used in preparing the TCRbeta library. Each CDR3 protein is one row after TCRdb ran MiXCR on the PCR reads. The sample records about 580,000 distinct CDR3 sequences, roughly 24% being singletons. The sequenced sample was PBMCs, mostly from graft donor cells, obtained 360 days after TCRalphabeta/CD19-depleted stem cell transplant. The receptors stem from a boy under two years old who had a stem cell transplant for acute myeloid leukemia, so the T cells may come from the graft donor.

In its sample, this clonotype was seen a few times. The chain couples TRBV29-1 to TRBJ2-7; D is possibly TRBD1 (6 bases). This CDR3 is built from 9 residues. Germline V gene data show CDR1 as SQVTM and CDR2 as ANQGSEA. The CDR3 region is CSATGQRSV. The CDR3 DNA reads as TGCAGCGCCACCGGACAGCGGTCGGTC.

This clonotype was found a few times. The chain recombines TRBV21-1 with TRBJ2-7; the tabulated D call, TRBD1, remains unverified against the DNA. TRBV21-1 is recorded as a pseudogene. The CDR3 is 15 amino acids. CDR3: CASSAPGQGNYEQYF. The CDR3 coding sequence is TGTGCCAGCAGCGCACCGGGACAGGGAAACTACGAGCAGTACTTC.

There are many counts of this clonotype. The chain employs TRBV29-1 and TRBJ2-1, with D uncertain. V shed 2 bases and J shed 3 bases, with 11 bases lying between them. The CDR3 has 14 residues. Germline values: CDR1 SQVTM, CDR2 ANQGSEA. CDR3 nucleotide sequence: TGCAGCGTTGAACCTGCGCAGGTCTACAATGAGCAGTTCTTC. It codes for CSVEPAQVYNEQFF.

The chain carries TRBV7-2 and TRBJ1-1, with unresolved D. Trimming took 0 bases from V and 0 from J, leaving 8 bases between them. Germline values: CDR1 SGHTA, CDR2 FQGNSA. This CDR3 region has 15 residues. In nucleotides, the CDR3 is TGTGCCAGCAGCTTAGCGTCCCTCTTGAACACTGAAGCTTTCTTT. It encodes CASSLASLLNTEAFF.

The table lists this clonotype with a few counts. The chain has TRBV5-6 and TRBJ2-2; D not certain. Germline V gives CDR1 SGHDT, CDR2 YYEEEE. This CDR3 has 14 residues. V was cut by 2 bases and J by 4 bases, with 9 bases left in between. The CDR3 spells CASSFLSPTGELFF. In DNA form, the CDR3 reads TGTGCCAGCAGCTTCCTGTCACCCACCGGGGAGCTGTTTTTT.

The chain is built from TRBV6-5 and TRBJ1-1, with D maybe TRBD1 (6 bases). With 0 bases removed from V and 3 bases from J, the gap between germline ends came to 8 bases. The CDR3 runs 14 residues. CDR1 and CDR2 (germline): MNHEY, SVGAGI. As DNA, the CDR3 is TGTGCCAGCAGTTACTCAGAGGGGGACACTGAAGCTTTCTTT. It specifies CASSYSEGDTEAFF.

In DNA, the CDR3 is TGCGCCAGCAGCCAGGAAATGGGACAGGGGAGAAACGAGCAGTACTTC. The encoded protein is CASSQEMGQGRNEQYF. V and J are TRBV4-1 and TRBJ2-7, with 10 bases lining up with TRBD1. The germline gives CDR1 MGHRA, CDR2 YSYEKL. V gave up 3 bases and J gave up 5 bases; unmatched junction bases: 10. CDR3 size: 16 residues.

The chain recombines TRBV12-3 or TRBV12-4 with TRBJ1-1; no clear D gene. V lost 5 bases and J lost 5, with 12 bases in between. This CDR3 is 13 amino acids long. As DNA, the CDR3 is TGTGCCAGCAGTCTGGCCTGGGGTACTGAAGCTTTCTTT. Residues: CASSLAWGTEAFF.

The chain couples TRBV13 to TRBJ2-7; a possible D gene is TRBD2 (7 bases). Germline V gene data show CDR1 as PRHDT and CDR2 as FYEKMQ (reference sequence). CDR3 size: 13 residues. V shed 5 bases and J shed 3 bases, with 11 bases lying between them. CDR3 amino acids: CASSPGGHYEQYV. CDR3 DNA sequence: TGTGCCAGCAGCCCGGGGGGCCACTACGAGCAGTACGTC.

This clonotype was picked up a small number of times. The chain is built from TRBV28 and TRBJ2-2; D ambiguous. V lost 2 bases and J 3 bases, leaving 16 bases between the germline ends. The germline V gene has CDR1 MDHEN and CDR2 SYDVKM. The CDR3 spans 17 residues. This CDR3 reads CASSLPGPGQYTGELFF. Written as DNA, the CDR3 is TGTGCCAGCAGTTTACCAGGTCCCGGGCAGTACACCGGGGAGCTGTTTTTT.

This chain links TRBV20-1 with TRBJ2-1; unclear D gene. The V gene lost 0 bases and the J gene lost 6 bases, with 15 bases spanning the gap. The CDR3 spans 15 residues. CDR1 is DFQATT and CDR2 is SNEGSKA in the germline V gene (reference sequence). As DNA, the CDR3 is TGCAGTGCTAGAGATGGGCCACGCTTACCCAATGAGCAGTTCTTC. It specifies CSARDGPRLPNEQFF.

In its sample, this clonotype was seen a few times. V gene TRBV12-3 or TRBV12-4 combines with J gene TRBJ2-7; TRBD2 might be the D (5 bases). Between the trimmed V and J ends, which lost 2 bases and 0 bases, there was a span of 11 bases. CDR3 length equals 15 residues. The CDR3 DNA is TGTGCCAGCAGTTTATTCGCCGGGGACTCCTACGAGCAGTACTTC. It codes for CASSLFAGDSYEQYF.

The chain links TRBV7-2 to TRBJ2-5, with D possibly matching TRBD2 (5 bases). CDR3 size: 13 residues. Germline assignment: CDR1 SGHTA and CDR2 FQGNSA. The V and J ends lost 6 bases and 5 bases respectively, with 13 bases between them. CDR3 sequence: CASSALAPETQYF. The CDR3 DNA follows: TGTGCCAGCAGTGCCCTAGCTCCGGAGACCCAGTACTTC.

This clonotype has a count of ten or more. Written as DNA, the CDR3 is TGCAGTGCTAGATCTAGGGAGGGGGCCTGGGGGGAGACCCAGTACTTC. Protein product: CSARSREGAWGETQYF. The chain is built from TRBV20-1 and TRBJ2-5, with D perhaps assigned TRBD1 or TRBD2 (7 bases each). The germline V gene has CDR1 DFQATT and CDR2 SNEGSKA (reference sequence). V lost 2 bases and J 5 bases, leaving 21 bases between the germline ends. The CDR3 has 16 amino acids.

This clonotype was observed a handful of times. The V call is TRBV20-1, the J call TRBJ2-7, with D perhaps matching TRBD1 or TRBD2 (5 bases each). This CDR3 has 11 amino acids. Trimming removed 4 bases at V and 2 bases at J, with 6 bases between. Looked up from germline, CDR1 is DFQATT and CDR2 is SNEGSKA (reference sequence). The CDR3 region is CSATGPYEQYF. The CDR3 region has the DNA TGCAGTGCTACGGGGCCCTACGAGCAGTACTTC.

The chain couples TRBV5-1 to TRBJ2-7; D perhaps matches TRBD2 (7 bases). The germline V gene has CDR1 SGHRS and CDR2 YFSETQ. CDR3 size: 14 residues. The V end was cut by 1 base, the J end by 6 bases, with 14 bases between. CDR3 region: CASSLSLGGREQYV. Here the CDR3 DNA reads TGCGCCAGCAGCTTGAGTCTCGGGGGGCGCGAGCAGTACGTC.

This clonotype has more than one count but fewer than ten. The chain combines TRBV29-1 with TRBJ1-1; 9 bases are a match to TRBD1. The V gene end was trimmed by 4 bases and the J gene end by 5 bases; junction bases not matched to a gene: 8. The CDR3 spans 14 residues. Germline V lookup: CDR1 SQVTM, CDR2 ANQGSEA. The CDR3 sequence: CSVGGKQGATEAFF. CDR3 DNA: TGCAGCGTTGGGGGCAAACAGGGGGCAACTGAAGCTTTCTTT.

The J gene is TRBJ1-6, the V gene TRBV12-3 or TRBV12-4; possible D gene TRBD1, 5 bases. CDR3 length: 15 residues. The V gene lost 8 bases and the J gene lost 4 bases, with 15 bases spanning the gap. This chain's CDR3 is CASRGGDRYNSPLHF. The CDR3 DNA follows: TGTGCCAGCCGGGGTGGGGACCGATATAATTCACCCCTCCACTTT.

This clonotype has just a few counts. V gene TRBV5-1 combines with J gene TRBJ2-1; 8 nucleotides match TRBD1. V shed 0 bases, J shed 6 bases, and the junction held 8 bases outside the gene matches. The germline V gene has CDR1 SGHRS and CDR2 YFSETQ. This CDR3 comprises 16 residues. The CDR3 loop reads CASSLVGTGTPNEQFF. The DNA of the CDR3 is TGCGCCAGCAGCTTGGTGGGGACAGGCACCCCCAATGAGCAGTTCTTC.

This clonotype came up a few times. J is TRBJ2-7 and V is TRBV7-8; 8 bases agree with TRBD1. Germline lookup yields CDR1 SGHVS and CDR2 FQNEAQ. The CDR3 consists of 15 residues. The trim removed 1 base at V and 2 bases at J, leaving 4 bases unmatched. The CDR3 coding sequence is TGTGCCAGCAGCTTAGTTAAGGACAGGGCCTACGAGCAGTACTTC. Its translation: CASSLVKDRAYEQYF.

This clonotype was found many times. The genes are TRBV6-5 and TRBJ2-3, with a possible D match to TRBD2 (5 bases). This CDR3 has 13 residues. Trimming shortened V by 2 bases and J by 7 bases, and 10 bases separated the two germline ends. CDR1 is MNHEY, CDR2 SVGAGI, per germline. CDR3 in amino acids: CASSYLRANTQYF. The CDR3, as DNA: TGTGCCAGCAGTTACCTGAGGGCGAATACGCAGTATTTT.

This clonotype came up a few times. The J gene is TRBJ2-1, the V gene TRBV25-1; 7 nucleotides line up with TRBD2. With V trimmed by 5 bases and J by 12 bases, 1 base remained unmatched. Germline assignment: CDR1 MGHDK and CDR2 SYGVNS. The CDR3 has 10 amino acids. The CDR3 here is CASSSGAQFF. CDR3 sequence (DNA): TGTGCCAGCAGTAGCGGGGCGCAGTTCTTC.

CDR3 in amino acids: CATSRFLDRGKSPLHF. In DNA, the CDR3 is TGTGCCACCAGCCGCTTCCTGGACAGGGGGAAATCACCCCTCCACTTT. The chain links TRBV15 to TRBJ1-6; the match to TRBD1 covers 10 bases. From germline, CDR1 is LNHNV and CDR2 YYDKDF (reference sequence). This CDR3 has 16 residues. The junction had 11 bases not matched to a gene; V was cut back by 5 bases and J by 10 bases.

For the CDR3, the DNA is TGCAGTGCTAGAGTGGGGACAGGGGCCAAGGGGACTGAAGCTTTCTTT. This translates into CSARVGTGAKGTEAFF. V is TRBV20-1 and J is TRBJ1-1, with 10 nucleotides matching TRBD1. The CDR3 spans 16 residues. V trimming: 1 base; J trimming: 5 bases; junction bases outside the gene matches: 10. CDR1 and CDR2 from the germline V gene are DFQATT and SNEGSKA (reference sequence).

This clonotype was seen repeatedly, ten times or more. The rearrangement links TRBV20-1 to TRBJ2-1; D is possibly TRBD2 (5 bases). Germline-derived CDR1 and CDR2 are DFQATT and SNEGSKA (reference sequence). V lost 6 bases to trimming and J lost 7 bases, with 7 bases between them. The CDR3 is 10 residues long. The DNA for the CDR3 is TGCAGTGCCGGGGAGAATGAGCAGTTCTTC. Encoded protein: CSAGENEQFF.

This chain connects TRBV7-9 to TRBJ1-2; D possibly corresponds to TRBD1 (5 bases). V was pared by 4 bases and J by 6 bases, with 12 bases between. CDR1 and CDR2 (germline): SEHNR, FQNEAQ (reference sequence). The CDR3 contains 13 residues. The CDR3 region is CASSWRQQNGYTF. In DNA, the CDR3 is TGTGCCAGCAGCTGGAGACAGCAAAATGGCTACACCTTC. The full variable domain, with the rest looked up from reference TRBV7-9 and TRBJ1-2, is DTGVSQNPRHKITKRGQNVTFRCDPISEHNRLYWYRQTLGQGPEFLTYFQNEAQLEKSRLLSDRFSAERPKGSFSTLEIQRTEQGDSAMYLCASSWRQQNGYTFGSGTRLTVV.

V usage is TRBV7-2 and J usage is TRBJ2-3; 7 nucleotides line up with TRBD1. The CDR3 consists of 17 residues. J was trimmed by 0 bases and V by 5 bases; bases with no gene match: 11. Germline values: CDR1 SGHTA, CDR2 FQGNSA. The CDR3 sequence: CASSKQRQGLSTDTQYF. DNA of the CDR3: TGTGCCAGCAGCAAACAGCGACAGGGTCTAAGCACAGATACGCAGTATTTT. The variable domain in full, completed from reference TRBV7-2 and TRBJ2-3, reads GAGVSQSPSNKVTEKGKDVELRCDPISGHTALYWYRQSLGQGLEFLIYFQGNSAPDKSGLPSDRFSAERTGGSVSTLTIQRTQQEDSAVYLCASSKQRQGLSTDTQYFGPGTRLTVL.